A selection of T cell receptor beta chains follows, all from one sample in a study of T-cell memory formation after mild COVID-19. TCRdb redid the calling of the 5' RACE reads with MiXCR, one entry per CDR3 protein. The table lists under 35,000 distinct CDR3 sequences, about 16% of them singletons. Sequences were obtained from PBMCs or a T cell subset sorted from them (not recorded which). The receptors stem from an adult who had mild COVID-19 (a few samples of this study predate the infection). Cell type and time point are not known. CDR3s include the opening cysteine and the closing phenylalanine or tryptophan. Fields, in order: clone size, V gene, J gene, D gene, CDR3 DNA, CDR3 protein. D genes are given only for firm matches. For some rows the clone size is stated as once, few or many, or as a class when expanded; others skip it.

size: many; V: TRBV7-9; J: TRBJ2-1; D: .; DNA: TGTGCCAGCAGCTTAGGTTCTTCCTACCACTACAATGAGCAGTTCTTC; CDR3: CASSLGSSYHYNEQFF
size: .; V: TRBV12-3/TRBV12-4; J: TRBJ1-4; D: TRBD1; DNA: TGTGCCAGCAGTTTCTCCAGGGGGGAAAAACTGTTTTTT; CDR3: CASSFSRGEKLFF
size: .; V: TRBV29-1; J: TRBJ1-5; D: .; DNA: TGCAGCGTTGAAGGAGAGGGTGACGGTCAGCCCCAGCATTTT; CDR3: CSVEGEGDGQPQHF
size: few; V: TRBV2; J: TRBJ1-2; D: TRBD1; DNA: TGTGCCAGCAGTGAAGGGACAGGGGTCGGAGGCTACACCTTC; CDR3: CASSEGTGVGGYTF
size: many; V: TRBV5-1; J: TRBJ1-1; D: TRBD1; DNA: TGCGCCAGCAGCTTGGCCGGACAGGGGATGAACACTGAAGCTTTCTTT; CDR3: CASSLAGQGMNTEAFF
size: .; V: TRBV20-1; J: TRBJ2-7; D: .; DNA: TGCAGTGCTAGTAGCGAGTGGAGCTCCTACGAGCAGTACTTC; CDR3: CSASSEWSSYEQYF
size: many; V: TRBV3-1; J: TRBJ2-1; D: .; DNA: TGTGCCAGCAGCCCTTCGCGGGGTCGGGTCTACAATGAGCAGTTCTTC; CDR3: CASSPSRGRVYNEQFF
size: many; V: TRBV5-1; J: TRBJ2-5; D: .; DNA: TGCGCCAGCAGCTTGGTTGGGGGAAACCAAGAGACCCAGTACTTC; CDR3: CASSLVGGNQETQYF
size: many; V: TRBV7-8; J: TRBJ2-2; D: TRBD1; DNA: TGTGCCAGCAGCACCCGACCGGGACAGGGGAGCACCGGGGAGCTGTTTTTT; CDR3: CASSTRPGQGSTGELFF
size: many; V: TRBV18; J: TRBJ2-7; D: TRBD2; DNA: TGTGCCAGCATGGGGACTAGCGGGATATACTACGAGCAGTACTTC; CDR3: CASMGTSGIYYEQYF
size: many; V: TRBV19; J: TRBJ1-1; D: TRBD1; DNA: TGTGCCAGTAGTATGGGACAGGGGATGAACACTGAAGCTTTCTTT; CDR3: CASSMGQGMNTEAFF